This TCR beta chain was sequenced in a study of T cells in Graves' hyperthyroidism and ophthalmopathy. Study observations and caveats: Among thyroid clonotypes expanded above 0.001, most also appeared in blood. For ophthalmopathy, model prediction preceded onset by a median about 6 months. By a 13 V-J model, ophthalmopathy was set apart from stable hyperthyroidism.

Germline values: CDR1 DFQATT, CDR2 SNEGSKA (reference sequence). The CDR3 runs 15 residues. Trimming took 3 bases from V and 4 from J; bases not matched to a gene: 11. As for this clonotype: The antigen is undetermined.

Diagnoses were established using clinical symptoms, serum thyroxine and TRAb, thyroid ultrasound and orbital computed tomography. RNA transcripts yielded amplified TCR beta CDR3 regions. First-round RT-PCR with HTBI primers amplified the TCR CDR3 region. TCRdb recomputed calls from the multiplex PCR reads with MiXCR, one row per CDR3 protein. The data show approximately 700,000 distinct CDR3 sequences, nearly 45% seen once. V usage is TRBV20-1 and J usage is TRBJ2-7, with 8 positions matching TRBD2. Material: peripheral blood or thyroid tissue (not recorded which). The TCR sequence derives from an adult man with Graves' disease, either hyperthyroidism or ophthalmopathy (not recorded which). The CDR3 DNA follows: TGCAGTGCTAGGAGGCCAGCGGGAGTGTCATACGAGCAGTACTTC. Residues: CSARRPAGVSYEQYF.